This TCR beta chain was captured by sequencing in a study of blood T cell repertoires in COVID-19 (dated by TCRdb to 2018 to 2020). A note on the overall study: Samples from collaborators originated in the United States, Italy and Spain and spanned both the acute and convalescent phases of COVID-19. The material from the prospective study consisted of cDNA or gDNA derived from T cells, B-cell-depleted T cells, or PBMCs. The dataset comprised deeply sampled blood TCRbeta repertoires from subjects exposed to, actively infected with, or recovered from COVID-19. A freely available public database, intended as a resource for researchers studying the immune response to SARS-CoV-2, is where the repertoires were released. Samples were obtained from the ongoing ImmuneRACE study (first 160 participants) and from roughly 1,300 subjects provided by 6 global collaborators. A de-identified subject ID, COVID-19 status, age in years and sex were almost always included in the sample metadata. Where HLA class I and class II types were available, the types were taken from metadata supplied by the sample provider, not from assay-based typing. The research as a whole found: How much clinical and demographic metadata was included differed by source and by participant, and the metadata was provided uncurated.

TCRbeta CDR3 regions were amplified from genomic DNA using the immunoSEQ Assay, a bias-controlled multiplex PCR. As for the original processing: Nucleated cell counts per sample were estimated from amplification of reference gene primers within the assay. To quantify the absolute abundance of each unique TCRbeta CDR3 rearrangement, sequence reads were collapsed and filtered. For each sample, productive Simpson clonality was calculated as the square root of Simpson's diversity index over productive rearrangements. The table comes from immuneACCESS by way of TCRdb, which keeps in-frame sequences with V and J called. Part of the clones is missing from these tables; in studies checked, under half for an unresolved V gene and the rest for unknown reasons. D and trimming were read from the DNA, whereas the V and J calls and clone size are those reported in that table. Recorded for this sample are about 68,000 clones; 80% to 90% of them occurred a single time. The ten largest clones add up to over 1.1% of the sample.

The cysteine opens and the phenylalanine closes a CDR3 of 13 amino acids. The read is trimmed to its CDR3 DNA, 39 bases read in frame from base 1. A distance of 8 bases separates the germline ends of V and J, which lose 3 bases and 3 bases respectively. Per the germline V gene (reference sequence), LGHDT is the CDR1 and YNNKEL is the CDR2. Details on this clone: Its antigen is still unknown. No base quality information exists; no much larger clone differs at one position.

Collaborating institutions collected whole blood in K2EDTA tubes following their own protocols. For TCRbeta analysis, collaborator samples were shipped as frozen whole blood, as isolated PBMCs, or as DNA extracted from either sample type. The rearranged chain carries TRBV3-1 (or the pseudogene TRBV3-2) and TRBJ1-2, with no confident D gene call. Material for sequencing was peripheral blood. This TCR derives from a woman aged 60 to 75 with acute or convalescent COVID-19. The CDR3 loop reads CASSQDSYYGYTF. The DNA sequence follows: TGTGCCAGCAGCCAGGACTCTTACTATGGCTACACCTTC.